There are a few counts of the clone carrying this T cell receptor (beta chain). Its specificity is unknown. This specimen comes from a study of T cell responses to AZD1222 COVID-19 vaccine. Looking at the study overall: The study pooled second doses at about 4 or about 12 weeks. Study conclusions and caveats: Among the donors, most were white British and more were female, and clonal diversity was possibly underestimated.

Sequencing was performed with immunoSEQ multiplex PCR; in TCRdb, only in-frame clones are kept and a portion is missing. The table has under 150,000 clones, approximately 90% seen once; the top ten hold approximately 8.4%. Trimming stripped 5 bases from V and 0 bases from J, with 11 bases between. This CDR3 has 16 residues. The germline V gene encodes CDR1 MGHDK and CDR2 SYGVNS. The clonotype was recovered from an adult in good health. The material sequenced was peripheral blood, taken on day 0 of AZD1222 vaccination. The chain links TRBV25-1 to TRBJ2-6; D not certain. The CDR3 DNA reads as TGTGCCAGCAGTAGGTGGCGTAGCTCTGGGGCCAACGTCCTGACTTTC. This gives the protein CASSRWRSSGANVLTF. The full variable domain, with the rest looked up from reference TRBV25-1 and TRBJ2-6, is EADIYQTPRYLVIGTGKKITLECSQTMGHDKMYWYQQDPGMELHLIHYSYGVNSTEKGDLSSESTVSRIRTEHFPLTLESARPSHTSQYLCASSRWRSSGANVLTFGAGSRLTVL.